What follows is one TCR beta chain and its context. Its antigen specificity is not known. The sample holds no much larger clone one base away, and base qualities are not on file. The data were obtained in a study of CD8+CD57+ T cells in acquired aplastic anemia (dated by TCRdb to 2016 to 2019). Concerning the study at large: DNA extracted from sorted CD4+ and CD8+ cells had a mean of roughly 3 ug, with a range of roughly 0.18 to 27.4 ug. An average of around 9.8 million reads for CD4+ cells and 12 million or so reads for CD8+ cells was obtained from healthy donor samples. Beyond this particular receptor, the publication reports: Twenty-nine CD8+ CDR3 sequences were found in both patients and controls but appeared to be highly expressed in patients and within the immunodominant clones of the patients. No significant difference in CD8+ Simpson's diversity was found between patients and healthy controls (P=0.060).

In the study, sorted CD4+ and CD8+ blood T cells from patients with severe aplastic anemia and from healthy subjects underwent deep sequencing of TCR repertoires. Ficoll-Paque density gradient centrifugation was used to isolate peripheral blood mononuclear cells. Before DNA was extracted, CD4+ and CD8+ T cells were sorted using either FACS or magnetic beads. Genomic DNA was used as template for profiling of TCR beta VDJ combinations and CDR3 sequences. An Illumina HiSeq 2000 was the platform used for TCR repertoire sequencing. The source study handled its data this way. Repertoire assessment relied on Simpson's diversity index, CDR3 size and DJ length profiles, and TRBV/TRBJ rearrangement plots. The most abundant DNA sequence in the deep sequencing data was taken as the immunodominant clone. CDR3 amino acid sequences were checked for sharing between subjects and were compared against published repertoires and the VDJdb database. Starting from the raw public reads, TCRdb applied fastp trimming at Q25, assembled clones with MiXCR and retained in-frame beta chains. Under each unique CDR3 protein, matching rows form one entry showing the most common genes and DNA. The authors' filters were not applied to this entry. This sample is represented by roughly 200,000 distinct CDR3 sequences; around 60% of them were singletons. The ten top clones hold over 25% of the sample.

The V and J ends are trimmed by 6 bases and 2 bases, leaving 8 bases between them. The cysteine opens and the phenylalanine closes a CDR3 of 12 amino acids. Only the CDR3 region is kept as DNA, spanning 36 bases read in frame from base 1. Based on the germline V gene, the CDR1 and CDR2 sequences are SGHVS and FQNEAQ. The receptor's source is a human donor in good health. The sequence links TRBV7-8 to TRBJ2-7, with the identity of the D gene unclear. Sequenced material: sorted CD4+, CD8+, or CD8+CD57+ T cells (not recorded which) from PBMCs. The nucleotide sequence reads as follows: TGTGCCAGCAGGGGCCTCCCCTACGAGCAGTACTTC. This gives the protein CASRGLPYEQYF.